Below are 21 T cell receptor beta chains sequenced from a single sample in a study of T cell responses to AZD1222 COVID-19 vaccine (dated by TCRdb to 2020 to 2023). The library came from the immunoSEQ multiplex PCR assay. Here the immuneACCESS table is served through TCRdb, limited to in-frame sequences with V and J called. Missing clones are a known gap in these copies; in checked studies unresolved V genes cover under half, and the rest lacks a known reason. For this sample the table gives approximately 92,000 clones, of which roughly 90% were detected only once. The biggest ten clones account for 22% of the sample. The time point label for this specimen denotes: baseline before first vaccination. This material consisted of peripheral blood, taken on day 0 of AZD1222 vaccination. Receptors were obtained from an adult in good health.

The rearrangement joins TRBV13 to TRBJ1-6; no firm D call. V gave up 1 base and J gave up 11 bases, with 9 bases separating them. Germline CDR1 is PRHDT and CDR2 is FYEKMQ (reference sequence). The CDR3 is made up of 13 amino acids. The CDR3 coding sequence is TGTGCCAGCAGCTTAGAGGGTAGGGCACCCCTCCACTTT. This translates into CASSLEGRAPLHF. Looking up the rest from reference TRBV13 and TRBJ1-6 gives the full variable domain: AAGVIQSPRHLIKEKRETATLKCYPIPRHDTVYWYQQGPGQDPQFLISFYEKMQSDKGSIPDRFSAQQFSDYHSELNMSSLELGDSALYFCASSLEGRAPLHFGNGTRLTVT.

DNA for the CDR3: TGTGCCAGCAGCGGAGGTGGGGCACCCTCTGGAAACACCATATATTTT. This encodes CASSGGGAPSGNTIYF. This chain connects TRBV9 to TRBJ1-3; D is possibly TRBD1 (5 bases). Germline V gene lookup returns CDR1 SGDLS and CDR2 YYNGEE. V lost 3 bases to trimming and J lost 0 bases, with 13 bases between them. CDR3 length equals 16 residues.

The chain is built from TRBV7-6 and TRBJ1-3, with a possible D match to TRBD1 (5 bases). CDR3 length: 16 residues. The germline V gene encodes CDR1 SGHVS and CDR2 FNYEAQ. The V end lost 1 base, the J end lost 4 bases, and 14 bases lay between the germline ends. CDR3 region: CASSLGPGRSGNTIYF. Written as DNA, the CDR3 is TGTGCCAGCAGCTTAGGGCCAGGGCGCTCCGGAAACACCATATATTTT.

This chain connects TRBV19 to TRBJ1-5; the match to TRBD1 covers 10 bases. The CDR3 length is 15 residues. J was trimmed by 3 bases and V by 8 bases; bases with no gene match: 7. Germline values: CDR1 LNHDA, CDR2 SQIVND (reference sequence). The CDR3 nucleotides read TGTGCCAGTTCGAGGACAGGGGGATTCAATCAGCCCCAGCATTTT. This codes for CASSRTGGFNQPQHF.

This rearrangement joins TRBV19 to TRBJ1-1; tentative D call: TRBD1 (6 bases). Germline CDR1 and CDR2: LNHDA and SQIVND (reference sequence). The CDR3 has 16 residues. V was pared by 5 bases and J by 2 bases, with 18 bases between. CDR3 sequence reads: CASSHRQGLQNTEAFF. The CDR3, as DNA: TGTGCCAGTAGTCATCGGCAGGGGTTACAAAACACTGAAGCTTTCTTT.

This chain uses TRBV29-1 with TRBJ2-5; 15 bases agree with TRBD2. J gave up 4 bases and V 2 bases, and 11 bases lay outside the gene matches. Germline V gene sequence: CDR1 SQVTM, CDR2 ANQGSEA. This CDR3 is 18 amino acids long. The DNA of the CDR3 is TGCAGCGTTGAAAAAAACGGACTAGCGGGGGGGCCGGTAGAGACCCAGTACTTC. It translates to CSVEKNGLAGGPVETQYF.

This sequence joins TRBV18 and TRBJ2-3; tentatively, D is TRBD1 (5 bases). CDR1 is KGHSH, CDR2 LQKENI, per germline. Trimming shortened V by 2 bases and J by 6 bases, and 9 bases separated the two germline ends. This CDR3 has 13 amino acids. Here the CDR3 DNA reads TGTGCCAGCTCACCAGGGGCAGTGGATACGCAGTATTTT. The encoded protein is CASSPGAVDTQYF.

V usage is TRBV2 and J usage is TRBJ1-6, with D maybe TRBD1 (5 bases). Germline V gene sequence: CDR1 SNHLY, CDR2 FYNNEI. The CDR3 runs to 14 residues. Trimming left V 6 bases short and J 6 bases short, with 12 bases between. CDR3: CASSGTRGNSPLHF. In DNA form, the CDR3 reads TGTGCCAGCAGCGGGACCCGGGGTAATTCACCCCTCCACTTT. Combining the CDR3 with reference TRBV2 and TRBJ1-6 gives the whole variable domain EPEVTQTPSHQVTQMGQEVILRCVPISNHLYFYWYRQILGQKVEFLVSFYNNEISEKSEIFDDQFSVERPDGSNFTLKIRSTKLEDSAMYFCASSGTRGNSPLHFGNGTRLTVT.

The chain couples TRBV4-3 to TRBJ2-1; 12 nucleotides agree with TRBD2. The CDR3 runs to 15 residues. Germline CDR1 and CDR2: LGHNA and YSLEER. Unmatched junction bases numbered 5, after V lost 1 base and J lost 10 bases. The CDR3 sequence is CASSQASGGGREQFF. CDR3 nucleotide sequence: TGCGCCAGCAGCCAAGCTAGCGGGGGGGGCCGCGAGCAGTTCTTC.

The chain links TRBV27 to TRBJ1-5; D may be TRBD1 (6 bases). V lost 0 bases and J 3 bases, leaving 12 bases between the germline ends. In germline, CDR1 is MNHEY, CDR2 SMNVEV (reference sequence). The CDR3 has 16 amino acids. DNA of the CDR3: TGTGCCAGCAGTTTATCTTCCTGGACAGCCAATCAGCCCCAGCATTTT. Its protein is CASSLSSWTANQPQHF.

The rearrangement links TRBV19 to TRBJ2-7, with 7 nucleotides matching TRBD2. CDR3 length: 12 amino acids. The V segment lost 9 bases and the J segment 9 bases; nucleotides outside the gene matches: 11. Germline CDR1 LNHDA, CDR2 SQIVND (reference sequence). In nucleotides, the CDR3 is TGTGCCAGAACTAAGAGCGGGGTAGCGCAGTACTTC. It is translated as CARTKSGVAQYF.

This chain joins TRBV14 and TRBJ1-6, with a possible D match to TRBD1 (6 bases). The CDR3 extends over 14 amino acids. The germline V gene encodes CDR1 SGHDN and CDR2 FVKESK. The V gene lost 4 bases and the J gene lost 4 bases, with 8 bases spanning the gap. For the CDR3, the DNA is TGTGCCAGCAGCCGAGGACAGTATAATTCACCCCTCCACTTT. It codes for CASSRGQYNSPLHF.

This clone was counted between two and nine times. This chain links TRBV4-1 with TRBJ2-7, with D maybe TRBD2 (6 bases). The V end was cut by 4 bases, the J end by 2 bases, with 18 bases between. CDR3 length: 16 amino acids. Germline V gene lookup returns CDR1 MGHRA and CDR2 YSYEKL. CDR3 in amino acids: CASSRGPGGSPYEQYF. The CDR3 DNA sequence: TGCGCCAGCAGCCGTGGTCCCGGGGGAAGCCCCTACGAGCAGTACTTC.

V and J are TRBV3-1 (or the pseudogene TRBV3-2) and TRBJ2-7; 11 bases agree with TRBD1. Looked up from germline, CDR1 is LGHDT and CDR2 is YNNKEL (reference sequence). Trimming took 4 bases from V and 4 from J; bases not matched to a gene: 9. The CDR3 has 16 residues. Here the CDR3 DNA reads TGTGCCAGCAGCCCGGTCCTCCGGGACAGGGGGTACGAGCAGTACTTC. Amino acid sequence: CASSPVLRDRGYEQYF.

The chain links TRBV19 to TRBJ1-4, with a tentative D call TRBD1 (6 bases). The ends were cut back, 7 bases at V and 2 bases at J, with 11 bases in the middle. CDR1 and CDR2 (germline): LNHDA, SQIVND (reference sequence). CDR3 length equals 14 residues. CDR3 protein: CASTRGRTNEKLFF. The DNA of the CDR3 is TGTGCCAGTACCAGGGGACGGACTAATGAAAAACTGTTTTTT.

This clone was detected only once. In nucleotides, the CDR3 is TGTGCCAGTAGAGGAGAGTATAGCAATCAGCCCCAGCATTTT. It specifies CASRGEYSNQPQHF. The rearrangement joins TRBV19 to TRBJ1-5; the D is unclear. V lost 6 bases and J 0 bases, leaving 9 bases between the germline ends. This CDR3 is built from 14 residues. CDR1 and CDR2 from the germline V gene are LNHDA and SQIVND (reference sequence).

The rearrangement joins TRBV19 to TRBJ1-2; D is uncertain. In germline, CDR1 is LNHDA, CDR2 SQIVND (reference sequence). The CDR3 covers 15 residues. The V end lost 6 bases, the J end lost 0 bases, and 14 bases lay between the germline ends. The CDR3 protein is CASSPQIETNYGYTF. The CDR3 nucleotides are TGTGCCAGTAGCCCGCAGATTGAGACTAACTATGGCTACACCTTC.

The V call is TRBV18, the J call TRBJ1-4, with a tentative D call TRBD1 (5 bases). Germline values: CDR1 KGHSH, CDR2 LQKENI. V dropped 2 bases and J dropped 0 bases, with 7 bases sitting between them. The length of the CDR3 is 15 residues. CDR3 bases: TGTGCCAGCTCACCAACGACAGCAACTAATGAAAAACTGTTTTTT. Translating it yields CASSPTTATNEKLFF.

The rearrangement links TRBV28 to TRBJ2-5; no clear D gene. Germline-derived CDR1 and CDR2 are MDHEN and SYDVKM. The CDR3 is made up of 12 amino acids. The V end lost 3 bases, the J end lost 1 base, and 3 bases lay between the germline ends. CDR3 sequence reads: CASSFAQETQYF. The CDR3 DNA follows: TGTGCCAGCAGTTTCGCCCAAGAGACCCAGTACTTC.

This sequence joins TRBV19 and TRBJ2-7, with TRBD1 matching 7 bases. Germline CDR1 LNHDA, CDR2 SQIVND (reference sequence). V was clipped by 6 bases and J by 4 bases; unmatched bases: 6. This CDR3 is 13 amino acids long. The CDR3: CASRRGQNYEQYF. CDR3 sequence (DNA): TGTGCCAGTAGACGGGGACAGAATTACGAGCAGTACTTC.

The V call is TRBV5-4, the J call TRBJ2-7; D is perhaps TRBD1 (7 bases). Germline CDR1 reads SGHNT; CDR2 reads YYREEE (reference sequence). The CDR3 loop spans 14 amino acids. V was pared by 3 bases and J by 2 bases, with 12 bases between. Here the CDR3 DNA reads TGTGCCAGCAGCTCCGGAGGGGGCCCCTACGAGCAGTACTTC. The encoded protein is CASSSGGGPYEQYF.